Listed here are 13 T cell receptor beta chains from one sample, sequenced in a study of T cell responses to AZD1222 COVID-19 vaccine. Profiling relied on immunoSEQ multiplex PCR, and the TCRdb table lists in-frame clones only, not all of them. The sample consists of approximately 35,000 clones, less than 90% of them appearing once. This material consisted of peripheral blood, taken on day 0 of AZD1222 vaccination. The receptors here all came from an adult in good health.

This CDR3 is CASSTRGSPLHF. In DNA, the CDR3 is TGTGCCAGCAGCACCCGGGGGTCACCCCTCCACTTT. The rearrangement uses TRBV28 and TRBJ1-6; D is perhaps TRBD1 (5 bases). Germline V gene lookup returns CDR1 MDHEN and CDR2 SYDVKM. Trimming shortened V by 6 bases and J by 10 bases, and 10 bases separated the two germline ends. This CDR3 is 12 amino acids long.

V gene TRBV7-2 combines with J gene TRBJ2-2; possible D gene TRBD1, 6 bases. The V end was cut by 2 bases, the J end by 5 bases, with 15 bases between. The germline gives CDR1 SGHTA, CDR2 FQGNSA. The CDR3 has 16 residues. The CDR3 is CASSLLPAGDTGELFF. DNA for the CDR3: TGTGCCAGCAGCTTACTTCCGGCAGGGGATACCGGGGAGCTGTTTTTT.

V usage is TRBV4-2 and J usage is TRBJ1-5; 8 bases align to TRBD1. The CDR3 runs 15 residues. Germline assignment: CDR1 LGHNA and CDR2 YNFKEQ. Unmatched junction bases numbered 5, after V lost 2 bases and J lost 5 bases. The CDR3 reads CASSQQDRVHQPQHF. The CDR3 DNA reads TGTGCCAGCAGCCAACAGGACAGGGTCCATCAGCCCCAGCATTTT.

The rearrangement joins TRBV21-1 to TRBJ1-1; TRBD1, the D gene given by the table, was not confirmed from the DNA. TRBV21-1 corresponds to a pseudogene. This CDR3 spans 15 amino acids. This chain's CDR3 is CASSTPDSSNIEAFF. The CDR3 region has the DNA TGTGCCAGCAGCACCCCTGACAGCTCTAACATTGAAGCTTTCTTT.

This clone showed up just once. The chain employs TRBV5-5 and TRBJ1-2, with 7 positions matching TRBD1. The CDR3 is 16 amino acids. Germline V gene lookup returns CDR1 SGHKS and CDR2 YYEKEE (reference sequence). The J segment lost 4 bases and the V segment lost 4 bases, leaving 13 bases of the junction unmatched. The CDR3 here is CASSPASEGASYGYTF. CDR3 sequence (DNA): TGTGCCAGCAGCCCAGCCTCGGAGGGGGCGAGCTATGGCTACACCTTC.

This clone was seen once. The chain is built from TRBV24-1 and TRBJ2-2; D gene uncertain. Germline lookup yields CDR1 KGHDR and CDR2 SFDVKD. The CDR3 loop spans 15 amino acids. Trimming took 6 bases from V and 0 from J, leaving 10 bases between them. The CDR3 nucleotides read TGTGCCACCAGTACTACAACCACGAACACCGGGGAGCTGTTTTTT. Translating it yields CATSTTTTNTGELFF.

This chain uses TRBV5-1 with TRBJ2-2; 15 nucleotides align to TRBD2. J lost 1 base, V lost 4 bases, and 2 bases had no gene match. CDR3 size: 17 residues. CDR1 and CDR2 from the germline V gene are SGHRS and YFSETQ. In DNA form, the CDR3 reads TGCGCCAGCAGCAAGGGACTAGCGGGAGGGAACACCGGGGAGCTGTTTTTT. Translating it yields CASSKGLAGGNTGELFF.

Only one count was recorded for this clone. The CDR3 nucleotides are TGCGCCAGCAGCCAAGAATGGCGGGGGGGCCTCCAGACCCAGTACTTC. Its protein is CASSQEWRGGLQTQYF. The rearrangement joins TRBV4-3 to TRBJ2-5; 9 positions match TRBD2. Germline loops: CDR1 LGHNA, CDR2 YSLEER. V lost 0 bases to trimming and J lost 6 bases; unmatched junction nucleotides: 8. The CDR3 is made up of 16 amino acids.

This clone was observed once. The rearrangement joins TRBV7-9 to TRBJ2-1, with a weak D call TRBD1 (7 bases). V was shortened by 5 bases and J by 4 bases, with 18 bases between the two germline ends. This CDR3 region has 16 residues. Germline loops: CDR1 SEHNR, CDR2 FQNEAQ (reference sequence). DNA of the CDR3: TGTGCCAGCAGCCGTTACGGGGGACAGCATTACAATGAGCAGTTCTTC. Its translation is CASSRYGGQHYNEQFF.

The chain's CDR3 is CASREGGGTYNEQFF. The CDR3 DNA sequence: TGTGCCAGCAGAGAGGGGGGAGGGACCTACAATGAGCAGTTCTTC. The rearrangement uses TRBV27 and TRBJ2-1; a weak D match, TRBD2 (7 bases). V lost 6 bases and J 2 bases, leaving 14 bases between the germline ends. CDR3 length equals 15 residues. Germline loops: CDR1 MNHEY, CDR2 SMNVEV (reference sequence).

V usage is TRBV11-2 and J usage is TRBJ1-2; D is possibly TRBD1 (5 bases). V lost 0 bases to trimming and J lost 4 bases, with 6 bases between them. CDR1 is SGHAT, CDR2 FQNNGV, per germline. The CDR3 has 13 amino acids. The CDR3 is CASSLDRAYGYTF. The CDR3, as DNA: TGTGCCAGCAGCTTAGACAGGGCCTATGGCTACACCTTC.

This chain joins TRBV28 and TRBJ2-3; D not resolved. CDR1 and CDR2 (germline): MDHEN, SYDVKM. This CDR3 region has 11 residues. Deletions cut 2 bases from V and 10 bases from J, with 7 bases between. Written as DNA, the CDR3 is TGTGCCAGCAGTTTACAGCGCGCGCAGTATTTT. This gives the protein CASSLQRAQYF.

With respect to this clone: Sequence at one end of the junction differs from germline and may be a read error. The chain combines TRBV20-1 with TRBJ1-1; 8 nucleotides align to TRBD1. This CDR3 has 10 residues. Germline CDR1 is DFQATT and CDR2 is SNEGSKA (reference sequence). Here the CDR3 reads CSVRQGKDFF. CDR3 DNA: TGCAGTGTCCGACAGGGGAAGGATTTTTTT.